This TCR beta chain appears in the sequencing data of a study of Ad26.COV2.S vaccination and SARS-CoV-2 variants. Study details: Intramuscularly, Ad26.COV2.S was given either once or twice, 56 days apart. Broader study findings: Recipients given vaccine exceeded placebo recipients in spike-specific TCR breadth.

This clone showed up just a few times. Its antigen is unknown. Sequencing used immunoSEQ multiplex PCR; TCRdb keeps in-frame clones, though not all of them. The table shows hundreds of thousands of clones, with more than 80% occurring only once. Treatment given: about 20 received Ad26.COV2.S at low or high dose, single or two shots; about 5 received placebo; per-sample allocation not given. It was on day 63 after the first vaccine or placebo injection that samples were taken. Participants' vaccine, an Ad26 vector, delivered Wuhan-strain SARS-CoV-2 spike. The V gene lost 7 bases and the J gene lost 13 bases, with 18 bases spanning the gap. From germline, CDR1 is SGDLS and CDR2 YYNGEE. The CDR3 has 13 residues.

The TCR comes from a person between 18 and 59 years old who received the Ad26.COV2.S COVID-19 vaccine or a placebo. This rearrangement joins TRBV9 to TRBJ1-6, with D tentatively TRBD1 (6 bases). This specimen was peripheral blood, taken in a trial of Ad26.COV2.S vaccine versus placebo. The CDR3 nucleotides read TGTGCCAGCTTTCCAGGGGACCCGATGCCCCTCCACTTT. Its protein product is CASFPGDPMPLHF. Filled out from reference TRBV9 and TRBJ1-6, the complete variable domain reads DSGVTQTPKHLITATGQRVTLRCSPRSGDLSVYWYQQSLDQGLQFLIQYYNGEERAKGNILERFSAQQFPDLHSELNLSSLELGDSALYFCASFPGDPMPLHFGNGTRLTVT.